Here is one T cell receptor (beta chain) with its context. The sample holds a few counts of this clone. It lacks a known antigen. No base qualities exist here, and no much larger clone lies one base off it. Measured from the cysteine to the phenylalanine, the CDR3 is 14 residues long. Only the CDR3 portion is preserved as DNA: 42 bases, with reading frame beginning at the first base. As encoded in the germline V gene, CDR1 is SGHVS while CDR2 is FQNEAQ. Trimming takes 2 bases from V and 3 bases from J, and the germline ends sit 8 bases apart. In the prospective study, participants were roughly 18 to 100 years old, resided in about two dozen geographic areas of the United States, and were enrolled through a virtual design. In the prospective study, cohorts were assigned on the basis of participant-reported clinical history obtained from a screening survey and a study questionnaire. For ImmuneRACE Cohort 3, a participant was defined as recovered based on two consecutive negative NP/OP PCR tests, clearance by a healthcare professional, or resolution of symptoms. Each participant in the prospective study had whole blood, serum and a nasopharyngeal or oropharyngeal swab collected by mobile phlebotomists. Participants in the prospective study had the option to provide additional blood draws and questionnaires over a roughly 2-month period. Blood samples from the prospective study were shipped frozen or at room temperature prior to DNA extraction.

The immunoSEQ Assay, a bias-controlled multiplex PCR, was used to amplify TCRbeta CDR3 regions from genomic DNA. As for how the authors treated the data: The number of nucleated cells in each sample was estimated by amplification of reference gene primers within the assay. To quantify the absolute abundance of each unique TCRbeta CDR3 rearrangement, sequence reads were collapsed and filtered. For each sample, productive Simpson clonality was calculated as the square root of Simpson's diversity index over productive rearrangements. TCRdb re-hosts the immuneACCESS table, in-frame sequences only. Its copies lack some clones; in the studies checked, an unresolved V gene accounts for under half of them, and the cause for the rest is not known. V, J and clone size are those of that table, while D and trimming were read from the DNA. Counted in this sample were about 250,000 clones; 70% to 90% of them appeared once. Of the sample, approximately 4.2% is held by the ten largest clones.

This record comes from a study of blood T cell repertoires in COVID-19 (dated by TCRdb to about 2020). Study-wide context: Collaborator samples came from the United States, Italy and Spain and covered acute and convalescent phases of COVID-19. The material from the prospective study consisted of cDNA or gDNA derived from T cells, B-cell-depleted T cells, or PBMCs. The dataset comprised deeply sampled blood TCRbeta repertoires from subjects exposed to, actively infected with, or recovered from COVID-19. A freely available public database, intended as a resource for researchers studying the immune response to SARS-CoV-2, is where the repertoires were released. The samples were drawn from the first 160 participants of the ongoing ImmuneRACE study and from some 1,300 subjects provided by 6 global collaborators. A de-identified subject ID, COVID-19 status, age in years and sex were almost always included in the sample metadata. HLA class I and class II types, where available, came from metadata supplied by the sample provider rather than from assay-based typing. Study-wide findings and limitations: How much clinical and demographic metadata was included differed by source and by participant, and the metadata was provided uncurated.

The receptor comes from a woman aged 25 to 39 who had recovered from COVID-19. The chain joins TRBV7-8 to TRBJ1-5; the D gene lacks a confident call. The source material was PBMCs or T cells enriched from blood (not recorded which). In nucleotides, the sequence is TGTGCCAGCAGCTTACTTCAGTCCAATCAGCCCCAGCATTTT. The translation is CASSLLQSNQPQHF.